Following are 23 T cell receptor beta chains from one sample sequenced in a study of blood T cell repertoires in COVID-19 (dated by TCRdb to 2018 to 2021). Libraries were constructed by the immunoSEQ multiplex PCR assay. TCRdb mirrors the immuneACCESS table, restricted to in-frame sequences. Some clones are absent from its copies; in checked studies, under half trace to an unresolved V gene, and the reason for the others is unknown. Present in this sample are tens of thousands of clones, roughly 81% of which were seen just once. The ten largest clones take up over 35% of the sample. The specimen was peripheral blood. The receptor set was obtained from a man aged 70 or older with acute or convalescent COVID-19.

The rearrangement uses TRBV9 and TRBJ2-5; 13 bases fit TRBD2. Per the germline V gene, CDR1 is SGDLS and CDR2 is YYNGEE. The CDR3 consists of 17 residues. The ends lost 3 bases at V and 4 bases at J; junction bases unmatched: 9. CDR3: CASSAGLAGSGAETQYF. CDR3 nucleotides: TGTGCCAGCAGCGCGGGACTAGCGGGGTCGGGGGCAGAGACCCAGTACTTC. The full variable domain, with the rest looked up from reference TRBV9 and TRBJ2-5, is DSGVTQTPKHLITATGQRVTLRCSPRSGDLSVYWYQQSLDQGLQFLIQYYNGEERAKGNILERFSAQQFPDLHSELNLSSLELGDSALYFCASSAGLAGSGAETQYFGPGTRLLVL.

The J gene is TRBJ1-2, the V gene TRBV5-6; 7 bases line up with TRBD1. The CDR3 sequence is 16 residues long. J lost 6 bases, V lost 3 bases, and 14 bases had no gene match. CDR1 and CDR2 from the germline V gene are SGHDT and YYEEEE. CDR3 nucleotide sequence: TGTGCCAGCAGCTATGCCCAGACAGGGACGCACCATGGCTACACCTTC. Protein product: CASSYAQTGTHHGYTF. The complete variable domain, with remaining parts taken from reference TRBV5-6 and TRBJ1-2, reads DAGVTQSPTHLIKTRGQQVTLRCSPKSGHDTVSWYQQALGQGPQFIFQYYEEEERQRGNFPDRFSGHQFPNYSSELNVNALLLGDSALYLCASSYAQTGTHHGYTFGSGTRLTVV.

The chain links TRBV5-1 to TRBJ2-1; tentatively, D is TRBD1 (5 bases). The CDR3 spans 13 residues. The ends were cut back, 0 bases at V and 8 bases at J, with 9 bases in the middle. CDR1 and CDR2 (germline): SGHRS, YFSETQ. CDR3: CASSLESGYEQFF. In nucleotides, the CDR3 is TGCGCCAGCAGCTTGGAATCAGGGTATGAGCAGTTCTTC.

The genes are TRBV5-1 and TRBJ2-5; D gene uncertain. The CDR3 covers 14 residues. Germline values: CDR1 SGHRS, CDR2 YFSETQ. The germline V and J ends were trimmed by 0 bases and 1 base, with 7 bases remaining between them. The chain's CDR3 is CASSLAHSQETQYF. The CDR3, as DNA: TGCGCCAGCAGCTTGGCTCATAGCCAAGAGACCCAGTACTTC.

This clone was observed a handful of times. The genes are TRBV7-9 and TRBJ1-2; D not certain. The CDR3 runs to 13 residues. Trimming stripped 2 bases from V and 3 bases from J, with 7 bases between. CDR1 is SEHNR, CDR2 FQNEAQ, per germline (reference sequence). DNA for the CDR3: TGTGCCAGCAGCTTACCACTAGACTATGGCTACACCTTC. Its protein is CASSLPLDYGYTF.

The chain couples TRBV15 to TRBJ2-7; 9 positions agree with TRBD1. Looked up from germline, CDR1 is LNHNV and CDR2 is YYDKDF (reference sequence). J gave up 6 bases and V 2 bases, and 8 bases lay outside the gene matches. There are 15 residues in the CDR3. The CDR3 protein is CATSRPRTGVSEQYF. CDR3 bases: TGTGCCACCAGCAGACCCCGGACAGGGGTCTCCGAGCAGTACTTC.

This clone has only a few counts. CDR3 loop: CASSLGGPNTGELFF. The CDR3, as DNA: TGTGCCAGCAGCTTAGGGGGCCCGAACACCGGGGAGCTGTTTTTT. This chain uses TRBV7-9 with TRBJ2-2; D perhaps matches TRBD1 (5 bases). The CDR3 totals 15 residues. V lost 1 base and J lost 0, with 6 bases in between. Looked up from germline, CDR1 is SEHNR and CDR2 is FQNEAQ (reference sequence).

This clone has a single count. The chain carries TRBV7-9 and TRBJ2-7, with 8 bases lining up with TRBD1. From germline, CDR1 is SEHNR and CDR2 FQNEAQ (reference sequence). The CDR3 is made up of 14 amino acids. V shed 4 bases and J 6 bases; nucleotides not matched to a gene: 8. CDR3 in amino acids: CASSYEKTGAEQYF. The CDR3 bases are TGTGCCAGCAGCTACGAGAAGACAGGGGCCGAGCAGTACTTC.

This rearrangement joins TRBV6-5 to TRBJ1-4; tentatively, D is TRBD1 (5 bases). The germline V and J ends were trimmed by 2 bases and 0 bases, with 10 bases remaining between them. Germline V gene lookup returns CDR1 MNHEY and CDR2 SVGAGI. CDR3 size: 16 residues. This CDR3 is CASSYLSRATNEKLFF. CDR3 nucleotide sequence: TGTGCCAGCAGTTACCTCTCCAGGGCAACTAATGAAAAACTGTTTTTT.

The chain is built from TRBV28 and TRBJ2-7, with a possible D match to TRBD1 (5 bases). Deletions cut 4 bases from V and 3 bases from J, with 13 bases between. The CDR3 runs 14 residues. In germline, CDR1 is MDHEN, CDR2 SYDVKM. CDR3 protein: CASSSPDRVYEQYF. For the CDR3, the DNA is TGTGCCAGCAGTTCTCCCGACAGAGTCTACGAGCAGTACTTC.

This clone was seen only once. The CDR3 is CASSQLGATQYF. The CDR3 coding sequence is TGTGCCAGCAGCCAACTCGGAGCTACGCAGTATTTT. The chain is built from TRBV3-1 (or the pseudogene TRBV3-2) and TRBJ2-3; D gene uncertain. CDR3 length: 12 amino acids. Trimming shortened V by 2 bases and J by 8 bases, and 8 bases separated the two germline ends. Germline CDR1 and CDR2: LGHDT and YNNKEL (reference sequence).

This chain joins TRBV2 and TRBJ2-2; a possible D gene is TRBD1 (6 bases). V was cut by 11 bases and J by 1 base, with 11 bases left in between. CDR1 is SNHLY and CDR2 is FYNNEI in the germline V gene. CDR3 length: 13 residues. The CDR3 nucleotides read TGTGCCGGCGAGACAGGGAACACCGGGGAGCTGTTTTTT. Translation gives CAGETGNTGELFF.

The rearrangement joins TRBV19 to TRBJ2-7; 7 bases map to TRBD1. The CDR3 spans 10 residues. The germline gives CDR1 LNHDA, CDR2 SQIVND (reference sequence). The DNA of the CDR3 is TGTGCTCGACAGGGCTCCGAGCAGTACTTC. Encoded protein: CARQGSEQYF.

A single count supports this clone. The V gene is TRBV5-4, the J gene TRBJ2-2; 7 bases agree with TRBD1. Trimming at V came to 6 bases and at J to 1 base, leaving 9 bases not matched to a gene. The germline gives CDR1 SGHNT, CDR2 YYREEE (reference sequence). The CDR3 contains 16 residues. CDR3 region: CASTPRTGKNTGELFF. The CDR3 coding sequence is TGTGCCAGCACCCCCCGGACAGGCAAGAACACCGGGGAGCTGTTTTTT.

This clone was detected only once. The CDR3 region is CASKHRYSNQPQHF. CDR3 bases: TGTGCCAGTAAGCACAGGTATAGCAATCAGCCCCAGCATTTT. The V gene is TRBV19, the J gene TRBJ1-5; tentative D call: TRBD1 (5 bases). The CDR3 totals 14 residues. V gave up 7 bases and J gave up 0 bases, with 10 bases separating them. Germline assignment: CDR1 LNHDA and CDR2 SQIVND (reference sequence).

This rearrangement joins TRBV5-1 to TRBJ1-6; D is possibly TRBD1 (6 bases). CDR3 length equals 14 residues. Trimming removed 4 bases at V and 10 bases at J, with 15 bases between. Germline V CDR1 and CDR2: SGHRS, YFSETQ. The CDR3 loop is CASSAPGDYSPLHF. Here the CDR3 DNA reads TGCGCCAGCAGCGCACCAGGGGATTACTCACCCCTCCACTTT.

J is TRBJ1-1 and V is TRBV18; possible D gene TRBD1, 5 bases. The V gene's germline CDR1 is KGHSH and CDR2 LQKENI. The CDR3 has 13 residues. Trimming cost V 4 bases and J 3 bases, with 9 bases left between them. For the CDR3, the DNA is TGTGCCAGCTCACGAGACAGAGACACTGAAGCTTTCTTT. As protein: CASSRDRDTEAFF. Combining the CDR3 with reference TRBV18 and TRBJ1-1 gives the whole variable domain NAGVMQNPRHLVRRRGQEARLRCSPMKGHSHVYWYRQLPEEGLKFMVYLQKENIIDESGMPKERFSAEFPKEGPSILRIQQVVRGDSAAYFCASSRDRDTEAFFGQGTRLTVV.

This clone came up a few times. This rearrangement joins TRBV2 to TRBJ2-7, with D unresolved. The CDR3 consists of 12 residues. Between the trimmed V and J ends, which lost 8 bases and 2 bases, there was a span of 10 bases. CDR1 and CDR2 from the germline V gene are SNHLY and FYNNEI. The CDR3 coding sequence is TGTGCCAGCCATGCGGAGCCCTACGAGCAGTACTTC. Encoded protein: CASHAEPYEQYF.

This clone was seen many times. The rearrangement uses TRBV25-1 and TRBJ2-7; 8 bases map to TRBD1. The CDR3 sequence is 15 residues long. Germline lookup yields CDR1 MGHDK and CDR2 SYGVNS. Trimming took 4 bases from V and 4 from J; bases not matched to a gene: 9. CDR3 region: CASSGSNRGRYEQYF. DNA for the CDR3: TGTGCCAGCAGTGGCAGTAACAGGGGGAGATACGAGCAGTACTTC.

This CDR3 is CASSLVATGEVKGYTF. The CDR3 nucleotides read TGTGCCAGCAGCTTGGTTGCGACAGGGGAGGTTAAAGGCTACACCTTC. V and J are TRBV7-8 and TRBJ1-2; 8 bases match TRBD1. The germline V gene encodes CDR1 SGHVS and CDR2 FQNEAQ. The ends lost 3 bases at V and 8 bases at J; junction bases unmatched: 14. The CDR3 contains 16 residues.

The CDR3 DNA follows: TGTGCCTGGAGTGTTCAGGGGTCCACCGGGGAGCTGTTTTTT. As protein: CAWSVQGSTGELFF. This chain joins TRBV30 and TRBJ2-2; possibly TRBD1 for D (6 bases). The CDR3 consists of 14 residues. Germline values: CDR1 GTSNPN, CDR2 SVGIG (reference sequence). V lost 0 bases and J lost 4, with 9 bases in between.

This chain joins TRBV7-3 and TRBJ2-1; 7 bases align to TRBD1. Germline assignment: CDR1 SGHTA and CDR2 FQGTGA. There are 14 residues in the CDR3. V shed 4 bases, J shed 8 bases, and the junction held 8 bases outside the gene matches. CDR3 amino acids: CASSSGQIGDEQFF. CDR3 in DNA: TGTGCCAGCAGCTCGGGACAGATAGGAGATGAGCAGTTCTTC.

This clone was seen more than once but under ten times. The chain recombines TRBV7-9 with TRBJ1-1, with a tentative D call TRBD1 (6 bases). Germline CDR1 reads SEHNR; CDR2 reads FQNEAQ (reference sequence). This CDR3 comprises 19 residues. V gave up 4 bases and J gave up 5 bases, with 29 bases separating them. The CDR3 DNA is TGTGCCAGCAGCTCGAAAATACTCTGGGCAGGGACAAGGGAGACTGAAGCTTTCTTT. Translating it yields CASSSKILWAGTRETEAFF.